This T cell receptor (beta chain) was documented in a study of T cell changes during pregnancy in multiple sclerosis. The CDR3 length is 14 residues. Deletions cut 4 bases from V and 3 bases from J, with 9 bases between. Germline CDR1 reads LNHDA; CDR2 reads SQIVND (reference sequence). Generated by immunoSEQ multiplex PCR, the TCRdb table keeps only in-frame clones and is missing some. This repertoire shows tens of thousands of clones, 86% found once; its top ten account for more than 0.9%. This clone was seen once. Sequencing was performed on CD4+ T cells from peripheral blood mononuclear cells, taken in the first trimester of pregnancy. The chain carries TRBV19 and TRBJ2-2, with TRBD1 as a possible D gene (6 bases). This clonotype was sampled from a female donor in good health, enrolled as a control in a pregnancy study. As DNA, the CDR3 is TGTGCCAGTAGTACCCACAGGGACACCGGGGAGCTGTTTTTT. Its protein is CASSTHRDTGELFF.